The clone carrying this TCR beta chain was seen more than once but under ten times. The antigen is not known. This sample was taken from a study of radiation and T cells in renal cell carcinoma. The data were produced by immunoSEQ multiplex PCR, yet TCRdb's version contains in-frame clones alone and is incomplete. The sample includes 100,000 to 150,000 clones, 81% of them seen just once. Time point denoted: blood 2 weeks post-SBRT. As to treatment: 15 Gy SBRT to primary tumor, nephrectomy 4 weeks later. Serial blood draws occurred at baseline and 2 and 4 weeks post-SBRT. The CDR3 runs 16 residues. V lost 5 bases to trimming and J lost 3 bases; unmatched junction nucleotides: 9. CDR1 and CDR2 (germline): LNHDA, SQIVND (reference sequence). Notes on the study in general: From baseline, blood top tumor clonotypes peaked at 2 weeks post-radiation.

The gene calls are TRBV19 and TRBJ1-5; 8 bases agree with TRBD1. Material: blood, obtained from a patient whose treatment included radiotherapy and nephrectomy. The sequence derives from a man aged 50-59 years with renal cell carcinoma. The CDR3 loop is CASSYLRGRNNQPQHF. Written as DNA, the CDR3 is TGTGCCAGTAGTTACCTCAGGGGGCGGAACAATCAGCCCCAGCATTTT.